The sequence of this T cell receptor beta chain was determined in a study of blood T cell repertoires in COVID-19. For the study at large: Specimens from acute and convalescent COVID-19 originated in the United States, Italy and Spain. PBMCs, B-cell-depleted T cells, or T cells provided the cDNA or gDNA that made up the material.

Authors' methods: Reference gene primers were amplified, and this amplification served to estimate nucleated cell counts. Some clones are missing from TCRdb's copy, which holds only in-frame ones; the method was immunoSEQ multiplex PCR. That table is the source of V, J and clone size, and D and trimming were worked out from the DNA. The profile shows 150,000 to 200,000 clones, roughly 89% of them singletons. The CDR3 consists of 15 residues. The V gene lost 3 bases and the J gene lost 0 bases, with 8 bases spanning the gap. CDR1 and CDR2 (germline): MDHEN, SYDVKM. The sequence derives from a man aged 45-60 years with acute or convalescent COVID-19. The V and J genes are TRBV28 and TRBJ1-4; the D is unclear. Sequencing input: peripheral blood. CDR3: CASSFIGATNEKLFF. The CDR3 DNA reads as TGTGCCAGCAGTTTTATCGGTGCAACTAATGAAAAACTGTTTTTT. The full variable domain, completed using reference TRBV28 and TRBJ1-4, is DVKVTQSSRYLVKRTGEKVFLECVQDMDHENMFWYRQDPGLGLRLIYFSYDVKMKEKGDIPEGYSVSREKKERFSLILESASTNQTSMYLCASSFIGATNEKLFFGSGTQLSVL.